A single sample is the source of the 26 T cell receptor beta chains below, sequenced in a study of T cells in Graves' hyperthyroidism and ophthalmopathy. There were TCR beta CDR3 regions amplified from RNA transcripts. TCR CDR3 underwent first-round RT-PCR with the HTBI primer set. Using its own MiXCR run on the multiplex PCR reads, TCRdb lists one record per CDR3 protein. The sample carries around 600,000 distinct CDR3 sequences, about 14% recorded once. The sequencing input was blood. These receptors originate from a woman in her forties or fifties with Graves' ophthalmopathy.

The table lists this clonotype with many counts. The CDR3 is CAISPLEPNTEAFF. In DNA, the CDR3 is TGTGCCATCAGCCCTCTTGAGCCGAACACTGAAGCTTTCTTT. J is TRBJ1-1 and V is TRBV10-3; no definite D call. V lost 6 bases, J lost 1 base, and 12 bases lay in between. The CDR3 has 14 residues. CDR1 and CDR2 from the germline V gene are ENHRY and SYGVKD.

The table lists this clonotype with many counts. The chain uses TRBV12-3 or TRBV12-4 and TRBJ2-2; no reliable D call. CDR3 length: 14 residues. V was clipped by 3 bases and J by 1 base, with 6 bases between them. CDR3 loop: CASSLERNTGELFF. The DNA for the CDR3 is TGTGCCAGCAGTTTGGAGCGGAACACCGGGGAGCTGTTTTTT.

This clonotype was seen just once. The chain is built from TRBV11-2 and TRBJ1-3; D uncertain. The CDR3 spans 13 residues. Trimming took 4 bases from V and 3 from J, leaving 7 bases between them. Germline-derived CDR1 and CDR2 are SGHAT and FQNNGV. In DNA, the CDR3 is TGTGCCAGCAGCTCGGACGGTGGAAACACCATATATTTT. This codes for CASSSDGGNTIYF.

This rearrangement joins TRBV4-1 to TRBJ1-2, with D hard to call. The CDR3 spans 14 residues. Germline lookup yields CDR1 MGHRA and CDR2 YSYEKL. V was shortened by 0 bases and J by 4 bases, with 9 bases between the two germline ends. DNA of the CDR3: TGCGCCAGCAGCCAAGATTTGAGCACCTATGGCTACACCTTC. This sequence encodes CASSQDLSTYGYTF.

Concerning this clonotype: A much larger clone lies a single base off, so this may be a read error. The chain combines TRBV12-3 or TRBV12-4 with TRBJ2-1, with 10 positions matching TRBD2. This CDR3 comprises 16 residues. V lost 11 bases, J lost 0 bases, and 10 bases stayed unmatched. CDR3 in amino acids: CAGNLLAGISYNEQFF. CDR3 in DNA: TGTGCCGGCAACCTACTAGCGGGGATCTCCTACAATGAGCAGTTCTTC.

In its sample, this clonotype was seen many times. The chain is built from TRBV2 and TRBJ2-7; D unclear. The V end was cut by 7 bases, the J end by 3 bases, with 10 bases between. Germline V CDR1 and CDR2: SNHLY, FYNNEI. This CDR3 spans 12 amino acids. This CDR3 reads CASTREDYEQYF. DNA of the CDR3: TGTGCCAGCACCCGTGAGGACTACGAGCAGTACTTC. Variable domain in full (rest from reference TRBV2 and TRBJ2-7): EPEVTQTPSHQVTQMGQEVILRCVPISNHLYFYWYRQILGQKVEFLVSFYNNEISEKSEIFDDQFSVERPDGSNFTLKIRSTKLEDSAMYFCASTREDYEQYFGPGTRLTVT.

This clonotype was found a few times. The J gene is TRBJ1-1, the V gene TRBV5-1, with a weak D call TRBD1 (5 bases). CDR1 is SGHRS, CDR2 YFSETQ, per germline. V shed 0 bases and J shed 4 bases, with 10 bases lying between them. The CDR3 is 14 residues long. CDR3 in amino acids: CASSLVGQTTEAFF. The CDR3 coding sequence is TGCGCCAGCAGCTTGGTGGGGCAAACCACTGAAGCTTTCTTT.

This clonotype was observed at least ten times. This chain links TRBV6-2 or TRBV6-3 with TRBJ2-1; no clear D gene. Per germline, CDR1 MNHEY and CDR2 SVGEGT. This CDR3 has 16 amino acids. Trimming stripped 0 bases from V and 6 bases from J, with 15 bases between. Here the CDR3 DNA reads TGTGCCAGCAGTTACTCGGCCAGTGTCCCTTTCAATGAGCAGTTCTTC. Amino acid sequence: CASSYSASVPFNEQFF.

The V gene is TRBV9, the J gene TRBJ2-2; D is perhaps TRBD2 (6 bases). The CDR3 is 14 residues long. Germline CDR1 reads SGDLS; CDR2 reads YYNGEE. Trimming left V 2 bases short and J 7 bases short, with 12 bases between. The CDR3 loop reads CASSVRLGVGELFF. As DNA, the CDR3 is TGTGCCAGCAGCGTTAGACTAGGGGTCGGGGAGCTGTTTTTT.

This clonotype was seen many times. The chain combines TRBV18 with TRBJ2-2; tentatively, D is TRBD1 or TRBD2 (5 bases each). V shed 4 bases and J shed 3 bases, with 12 bases lying between them. This CDR3 is built from 15 residues. Germline CDR1 KGHSH, CDR2 LQKENI. The DNA of the CDR3 is TGTGCCAGCTCACAAGGGACGGACCACACCGGGGAGCTGTTTTTT. It is translated as CASSQGTDHTGELFF.

This clonotype has ten or more counts. The genes are TRBV20-1 and TRBJ2-1; 8 bases match TRBD2. V gave up 4 bases and J gave up 4 bases; unmatched junction bases: 9. Germline CDR1 DFQATT, CDR2 SNEGSKA (reference sequence). The CDR3 runs 15 residues. The CDR3 DNA follows: TGCAGTGCTAAGAAGCGGGAGAGGGTTTACAATGAGCAGTTCTTC. It specifies CSAKKRERVYNEQFF.

The chain couples TRBV19 to TRBJ2-1; D ambiguous. Between the trimmed V and J ends, which lost 3 bases and 4 bases, there was a span of 22 bases. The V gene's germline CDR1 is LNHDA and CDR2 SQIVND (reference sequence). This CDR3 region has 18 residues. This CDR3 is CASSMGRLEVLDYNEQFF. CDR3 in DNA: TGTGCCAGTAGTATGGGCAGGTTAGAAGTTCTCGATTACAATGAGCAGTTCTTC.

This clonotype was counted many times. The chain recombines TRBV4-1 with TRBJ2-1, with D unresolved. V lost 1 base, J lost 8 bases, and 6 bases lay in between. Germline V CDR1 and CDR2: MGHRA, YSYEKL. The CDR3 totals 12 residues. The CDR3 DNA is TGCGCCAGCAGCCAAGTCTCCGATGAGCAGTTCTTC. Protein: CASSQVSDEQFF.

This clonotype was seen only a few times. V is TRBV28 and J is TRBJ1-3; D gene uncertain. V was cut by 2 bases and J by 1 base, with 9 bases left in between. The germline V gene encodes CDR1 MDHEN and CDR2 SYDVKM. The CDR3 is 15 residues long. Here the CDR3 DNA reads TGTGCCAGCAGTTTAGTACCGGGTTCTGGAAACACCATATATTTT. Residues: CASSLVPGSGNTIYF. The full variable domain, its missing parts supplied by reference TRBV28 and TRBJ1-3, is DVKVTQSSRYLVKRTGEKVFLECVQDMDHENMFWYRQDPGLGLRLIYFSYDVKMKEKGDIPEGYSVSREKKERFSLILESASTNQTSMYLCASSLVPGSGNTIYFGEGSWLTVV.

There are many counts of this clonotype. The V call is TRBV20-1, the J call TRBJ2-3; 7 bases map to TRBD1. Germline lookup yields CDR1 DFQATT and CDR2 SNEGSKA (reference sequence). This CDR3 has 14 residues. The ends lost 3 bases at V and 0 bases at J; junction bases unmatched: 3. For the CDR3, the DNA is TGCAGTGCTAGGGGACAGCGAAGCACAGATACGCAGTATTTT. Its translation is CSARGQRSTDTQYF.

The chain recombines TRBV12-3 or TRBV12-4 with TRBJ1-5; D gene ambiguous. The CDR3 covers 16 residues. V lost 3 bases to trimming and J lost 6 bases, with 18 bases between them. As DNA, the CDR3 is TGTGCCAGCAGTTTTCGAGGGTTTAGTATGAGTCAGCCCCAGCATTTT. Protein sequence: CASSFRGFSMSQPQHF.

This clonotype was detected ten times or more. This chain connects TRBV7-3 to TRBJ2-5, with TRBD1 matching over 9 bases. The CDR3 sequence is 14 residues long. From germline, CDR1 is SGHTA and CDR2 FQGTGA. J was trimmed by 4 bases and V by 4 bases; bases with no gene match: 4. The CDR3 DNA is TGTGCCAGCAGCTCTCGACAGGGGGTAGAGACCCAGTACTTC. This translates into CASSSRQGVETQYF. The full variable domain, its missing parts supplied by reference TRBV7-3 and TRBJ2-5, is GAGVSQTPSNKVTEKGKYVELRCDPISGHTALYWYRQSLGQGPEFLIYFQGTGAADDSGLPNDRFFAVRPEGSVSTLKIQRTERGDSAVYLCASSSRQGVETQYFGPGTRLLVL.

Many counts were recorded for this clonotype. The chain couples TRBV20-1 to TRBJ2-2; weak D call: TRBD2 (6 bases). The CDR3 consists of 14 residues. V lost 4 bases to trimming and J lost 7 bases, with 16 bases between them. CDR1 is DFQATT and CDR2 is SNEGSKA in the germline V gene (reference sequence). The CDR3 loop is CSATKRENVGELFF. The DNA of the CDR3 is TGCAGTGCTACAAAACGGGAGAATGTCGGGGAGCTGTTTTTT.

Ten or more counts support this clonotype. The chain uses TRBV5-1 and TRBJ1-1, with D possibly being TRBD1 (5 bases). CDR3 size: 13 residues. V lost 7 bases, J lost 1 base, and 11 bases lay in between. CDR1 is SGHRS, CDR2 YFSETQ, per germline. For the CDR3, the DNA is TGCGCCAGCTTCCCAGGGCCGAACACTGAAGCTTTCTTT. Its protein is CASFPGPNTEAFF.

This clonotype has more than one count but fewer than ten. This rearrangement joins TRBV6-1 to TRBJ2-1; 11 bases agree with TRBD2. J gave up 4 bases and V 6 bases, and 5 bases lay outside the gene matches. This CDR3 is 15 amino acids long. Germline V lookup: CDR1 MNHNS, CDR2 SASEGT. In DNA, the CDR3 is TGTGCCAGCAGGAAGGGACTAGCGGAGTACAATGAGCAGTTCTTC. Its protein is CASRKGLAEYNEQFF.

V gene TRBV19 combines with J gene TRBJ2-5; 7 bases line up with TRBD2. Germline assignment: CDR1 LNHDA and CDR2 SQIVND (reference sequence). The junction had 11 bases not matched to a gene; V was cut back by 3 bases and J by 1 base. The CDR3 consists of 17 residues. CDR3 nucleotide sequence: TGTGCCAGTAGTATTAGAGCGAGCGGGATAGGCCAAGAGACCCAGTACTTC. Its translation is CASSIRASGIGQETQYF.

This clonotype was counted at least ten times. The chain uses TRBV12-3 or TRBV12-4 and TRBJ2-2; 12 positions agree with TRBD2. With 6 bases clipped from V and 3 bases from J, the junction kept 8 bases outside the gene matches. This CDR3 has 17 residues. CDR3: CASRGLAGPPDTGELFF. The CDR3 nucleotides are TGTGCCAGCAGAGGACTAGCGGGGCCCCCCGACACCGGGGAGCTGTTTTTT.

This clonotype was found many times. The V and J genes are TRBV7-9 and TRBJ2-1, with a possible D match to TRBD1 (6 bases). Per germline, CDR1 SEHNR and CDR2 FQNEAQ (reference sequence). Trimming pared 5 bases from V and 0 bases from J, leaving 11 bases between. The CDR3 runs 15 residues. This chain's CDR3 is CASSRWTASYNEQFF. The CDR3 DNA is TGTGCCAGCAGCCGTTGGACAGCCTCCTACAATGAGCAGTTCTTC.

The chain carries TRBV2 and TRBJ2-7; tentatively, D is TRBD1 (6 bases). The CDR3 contains 20 residues. Germline assignment: CDR1 SNHLY and CDR2 FYNNEI. Trimming took off 7 bases at V and 0 bases at J, with 31 bases between the two ends. The CDR3 spells CASTDRGTRLSGANSYEQYF. The CDR3 bases are TGTGCCAGCACCGATAGGGGGACGCGCCTCTCTGGGGCCAACTCCTACGAGCAGTACTTC.

In DNA, the CDR3 is TGTGCCAGCAGCCAGGTATTGGAGACCCAGTACTTC. Its translation: CASSQVLETQYF. The chain has TRBV14 and TRBJ2-5; no reliable D call. The CDR3 runs 12 residues. Germline CDR1 is SGHDN and CDR2 is FVKESK. Between the trimmed V and J ends, which lost 3 bases and 5 bases, there was a span of 7 bases.

This clonotype was seen repeatedly, ten times or more. This chain connects TRBV20-1 to TRBJ2-1, with 9 bases matching TRBD2. The CDR3 sequence is 14 residues long. The junction had 5 bases not matched to a gene; V was cut back by 1 base and J by 7 bases. Germline CDR1 reads DFQATT; CDR2 reads SNEGSKA (reference sequence). The DNA for the CDR3 is TGCAGTGCTAGAGGTCCTAGCGGGGTTAATGAGCAGTTCTTC. It codes for CSARGPSGVNEQFF.